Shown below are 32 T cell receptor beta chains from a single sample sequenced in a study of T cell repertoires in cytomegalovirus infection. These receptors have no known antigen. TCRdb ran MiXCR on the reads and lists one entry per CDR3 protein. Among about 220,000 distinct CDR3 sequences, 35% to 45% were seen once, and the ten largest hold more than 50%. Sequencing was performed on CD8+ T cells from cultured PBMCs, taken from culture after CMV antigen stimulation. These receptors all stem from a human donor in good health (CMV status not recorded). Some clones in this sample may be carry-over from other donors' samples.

The CDR3 spells CASSSTGGLDTQYF. The CDR3 coding sequence is TGTGCCAGCAGCTCCACGGGGGGTTTAGATACGCAGTATTTT. V gene TRBV5-6 combines with J gene TRBJ2-3; 7 positions agree with TRBD2. V trimming: 3 bases; J trimming: 5 bases; junction bases outside the gene matches: 6. Per the germline V gene, CDR1 is SGHDT and CDR2 is YYEEEE. The CDR3 sequence is 14 residues long.

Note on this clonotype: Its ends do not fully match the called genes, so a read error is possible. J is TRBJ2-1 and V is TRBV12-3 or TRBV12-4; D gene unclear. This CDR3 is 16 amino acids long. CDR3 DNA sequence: TGTGCCAGCAGTCCGCCCTGGAAGCGCTCCTACAATAAGCAGTTCTTC. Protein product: CASSPPWKRSYNKQFF.

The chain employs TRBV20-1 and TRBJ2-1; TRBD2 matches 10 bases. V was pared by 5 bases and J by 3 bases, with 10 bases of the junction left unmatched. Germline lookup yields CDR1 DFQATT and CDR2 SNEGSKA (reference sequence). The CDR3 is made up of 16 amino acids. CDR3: CSALLGLAAIYNEQFF. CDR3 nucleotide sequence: TGCAGTGCTCTTCTTGGACTAGCGGCTATCTACAATGAGCAGTTCTTC.

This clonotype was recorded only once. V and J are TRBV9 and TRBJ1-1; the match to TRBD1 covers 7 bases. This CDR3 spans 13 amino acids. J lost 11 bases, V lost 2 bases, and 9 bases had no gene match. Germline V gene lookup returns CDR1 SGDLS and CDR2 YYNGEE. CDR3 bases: TGTGCCAGCAGCGTGACAGGGAGAGGGGAGGCTTTCTTT. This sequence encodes CASSVTGRGEAFF. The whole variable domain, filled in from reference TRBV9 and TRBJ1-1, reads DSGVTQTPKHLITATGQRVTLRCSPRSGDLSVYWYQQSLDQGLQFLIQYYNGEERAKGNILERFSAQQFPDLHSELNLSSLELGDSALYFCASSVTGRGEAFFGQGTRLTVV.

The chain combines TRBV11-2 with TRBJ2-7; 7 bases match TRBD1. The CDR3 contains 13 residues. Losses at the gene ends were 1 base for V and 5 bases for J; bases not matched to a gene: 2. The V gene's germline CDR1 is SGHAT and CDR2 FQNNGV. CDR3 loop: CASSLGQGNEQYF. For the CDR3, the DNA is TGTGCCAGCAGCTTAGGACAGGGCAACGAGCAGTACTTC.

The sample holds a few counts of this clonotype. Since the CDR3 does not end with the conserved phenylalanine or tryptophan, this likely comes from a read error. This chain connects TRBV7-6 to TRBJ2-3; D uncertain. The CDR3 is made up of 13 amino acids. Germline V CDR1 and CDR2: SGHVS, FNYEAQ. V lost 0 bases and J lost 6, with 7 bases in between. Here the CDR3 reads CASSLAQSDTQYL. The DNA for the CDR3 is TGTGCCAGCAGCTTAGCGCAATCCGATACGCAGTATTTA.

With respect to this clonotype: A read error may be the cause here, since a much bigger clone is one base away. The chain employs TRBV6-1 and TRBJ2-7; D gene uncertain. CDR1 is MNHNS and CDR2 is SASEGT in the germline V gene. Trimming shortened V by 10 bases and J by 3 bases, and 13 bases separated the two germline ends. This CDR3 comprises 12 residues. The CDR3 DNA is TGTGCCATATTAGGACCGGGCTACGAGCAGTACTTC. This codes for CAILGPGYEQYF.

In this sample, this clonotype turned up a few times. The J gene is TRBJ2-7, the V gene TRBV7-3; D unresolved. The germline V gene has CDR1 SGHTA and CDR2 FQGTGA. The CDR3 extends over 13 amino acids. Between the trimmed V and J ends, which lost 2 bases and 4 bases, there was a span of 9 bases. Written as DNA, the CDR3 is TGTGCCAGCAGCTTAGGTCCGCAGTACGAGCAGTACTTC. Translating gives CASSLGPQYEQYF.

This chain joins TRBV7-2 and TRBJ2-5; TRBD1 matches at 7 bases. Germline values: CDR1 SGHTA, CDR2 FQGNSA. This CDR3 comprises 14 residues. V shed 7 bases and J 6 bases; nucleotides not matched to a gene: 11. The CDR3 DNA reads TGTGCCAGCACAGACGTAGGGGGCTCGAAGACCCAGTACTTC. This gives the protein CASTDVGGSKTQYF.

CDR3 sequence: CASSQDPLAGVYEQYF. The CDR3 DNA reads TGTGCCAGCAGCCAAGATCCACTAGCGGGAGTCTACGAGCAGTACTTC. The J gene is TRBJ2-7, the V gene TRBV4-2, with TRBD2 matching 11 bases. CDR3 length equals 16 residues. In germline, CDR1 is LGHNA, CDR2 YNFKEQ. With V trimmed by 0 bases and J by 3 bases, 4 bases remained unmatched.

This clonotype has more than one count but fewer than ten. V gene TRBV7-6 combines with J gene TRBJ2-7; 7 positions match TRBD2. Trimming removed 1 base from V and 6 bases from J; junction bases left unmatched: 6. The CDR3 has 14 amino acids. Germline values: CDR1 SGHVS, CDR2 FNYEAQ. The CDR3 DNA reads TGTGCCAGCAGCTTAGGGGAGGGGAGGTCCGAGCAGTACTTC. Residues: CASSLGEGRSEQYF.

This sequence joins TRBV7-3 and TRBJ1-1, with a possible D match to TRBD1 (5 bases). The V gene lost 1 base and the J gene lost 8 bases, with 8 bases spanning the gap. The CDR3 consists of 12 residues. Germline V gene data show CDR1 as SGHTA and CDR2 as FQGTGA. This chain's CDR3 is CASSLNGGEAFF. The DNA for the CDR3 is TGTGCCAGCAGCTTAAACGGGGGGGAAGCTTTCTTT.

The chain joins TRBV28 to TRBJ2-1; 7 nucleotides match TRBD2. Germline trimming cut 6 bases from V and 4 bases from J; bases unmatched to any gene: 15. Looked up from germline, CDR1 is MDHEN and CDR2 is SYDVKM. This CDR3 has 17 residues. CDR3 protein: CASSRTSEAVFYNEQFF. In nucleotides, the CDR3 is TGTGCCAGCAGCCGAACTAGCGAGGCCGTTTTTTACAATGAGCAGTTCTTC. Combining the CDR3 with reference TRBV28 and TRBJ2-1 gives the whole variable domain DVKVTQSSRYLVKRTGEKVFLECVQDMDHENMFWYRQDPGLGLRLIYFSYDVKMKEKGDIPEGYSVSREKKERFSLILESASTNQTSMYLCASSRTSEAVFYNEQFFGPGTRLTVL.

The CDR3 loop reads CASSTAVGGPYEQYF. CDR3 in DNA: TGTGCCAGCAGTACAGCGGTAGGAGGGCCCTACGAGCAGTACTTC. The chain recombines TRBV6-1 with TRBJ2-7; the D gene is possibly TRBD2 (6 bases). The V end was cut by 5 bases, the J end by 2 bases, with 16 bases between. Germline CDR1 is MNHNS and CDR2 is SASEGT. The CDR3 is made up of 15 amino acids.

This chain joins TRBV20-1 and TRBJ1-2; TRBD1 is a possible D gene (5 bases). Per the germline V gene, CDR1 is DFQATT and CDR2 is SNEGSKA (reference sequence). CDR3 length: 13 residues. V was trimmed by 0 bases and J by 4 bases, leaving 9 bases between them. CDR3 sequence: CSARDKDSYGYTF. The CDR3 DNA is TGCAGTGCTAGAGATAAAGACAGCTATGGCTACACCTTC.

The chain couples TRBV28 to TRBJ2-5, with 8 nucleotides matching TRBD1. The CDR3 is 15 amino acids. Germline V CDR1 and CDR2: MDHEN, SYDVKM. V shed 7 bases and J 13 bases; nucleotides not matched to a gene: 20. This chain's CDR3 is CASTQGTGGQETTYF. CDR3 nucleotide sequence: TGTGCCAGCACCCAAGGGACAGGTGGACAAGAGACCACGTACTTC.

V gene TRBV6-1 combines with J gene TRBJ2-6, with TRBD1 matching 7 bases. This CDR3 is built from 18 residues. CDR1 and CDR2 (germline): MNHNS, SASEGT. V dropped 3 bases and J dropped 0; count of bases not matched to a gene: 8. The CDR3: CASSDADRAGSGANVLTF. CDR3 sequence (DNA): TGTGCCAGCAGTGATGCTGACAGGGCAGGCTCTGGGGCCAACGTCCTGACTTTC.

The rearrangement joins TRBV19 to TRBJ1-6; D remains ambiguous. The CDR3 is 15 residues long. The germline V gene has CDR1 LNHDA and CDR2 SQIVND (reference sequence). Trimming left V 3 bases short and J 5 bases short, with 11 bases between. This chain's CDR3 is CASSIGGSDNSPLHF. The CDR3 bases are TGTGCCAGTAGTATTGGCGGATCGGATAATTCACCCCTCCACTTT.

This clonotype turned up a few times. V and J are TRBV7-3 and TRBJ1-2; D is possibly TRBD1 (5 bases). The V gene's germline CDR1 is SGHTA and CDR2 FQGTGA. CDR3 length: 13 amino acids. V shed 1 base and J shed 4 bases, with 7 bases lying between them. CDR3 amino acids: CASSLSTGYGYTF. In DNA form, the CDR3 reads TGTGCCAGCAGCTTAAGCACAGGCTATGGCTACACCTTC. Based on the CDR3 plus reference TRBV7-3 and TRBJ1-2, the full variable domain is GAGVSQTPSNKVTEKGKYVELRCDPISGHTALYWYRQSLGQGPEFLIYFQGTGAADDSGLPNDRFFAVRPEGSVSTLKIQRTERGDSAVYLCASSLSTGYGYTFGSGTRLTVV.

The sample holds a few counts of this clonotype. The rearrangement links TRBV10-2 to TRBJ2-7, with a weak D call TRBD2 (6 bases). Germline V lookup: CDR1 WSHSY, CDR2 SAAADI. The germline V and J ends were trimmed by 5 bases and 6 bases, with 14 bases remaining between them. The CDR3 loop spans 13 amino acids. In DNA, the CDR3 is TGCGCCAGCAGTACCGGGACTTTGGGCGAGCAGTACTTC. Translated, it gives CASSTGTLGEQYF.

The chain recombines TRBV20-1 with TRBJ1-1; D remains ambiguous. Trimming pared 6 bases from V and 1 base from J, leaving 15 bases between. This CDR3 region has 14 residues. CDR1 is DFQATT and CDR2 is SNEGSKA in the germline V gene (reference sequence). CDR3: CSAPGFRGNTEAFF. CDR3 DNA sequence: TGCAGTGCGCCGGGTTTCCGAGGGAACACTGAAGCTTTCTTT.

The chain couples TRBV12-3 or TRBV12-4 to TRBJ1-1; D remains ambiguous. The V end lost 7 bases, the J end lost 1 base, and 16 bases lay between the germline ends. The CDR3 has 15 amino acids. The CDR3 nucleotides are TGTGCCAGCATACCATCGACCTTAGGGAACACTGAAGCTTTCTTT. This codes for CASIPSTLGNTEAFF.

The CDR3 reads CASSLADREETQYF. The DNA for the CDR3 is TGCGCCAGCAGCTTGGCCGACAGGGAGGAGACCCAGTACTTC. The rearrangement joins TRBV5-1 to TRBJ2-5; 7 bases line up with TRBD1. The V segment lost 0 bases and the J segment 5 bases; nucleotides outside the gene matches: 4. The germline V gene has CDR1 SGHRS and CDR2 YFSETQ. This CDR3 comprises 14 residues.

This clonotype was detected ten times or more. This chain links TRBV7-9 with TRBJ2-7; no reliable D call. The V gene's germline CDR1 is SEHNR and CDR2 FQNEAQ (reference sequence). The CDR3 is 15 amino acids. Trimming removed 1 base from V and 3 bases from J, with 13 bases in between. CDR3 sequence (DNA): TGTGCCAGCAGCTTAGGCGGCGCGGAGTTCTACGAGCAGTACTTC. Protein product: CASSLGGAEFYEQYF.

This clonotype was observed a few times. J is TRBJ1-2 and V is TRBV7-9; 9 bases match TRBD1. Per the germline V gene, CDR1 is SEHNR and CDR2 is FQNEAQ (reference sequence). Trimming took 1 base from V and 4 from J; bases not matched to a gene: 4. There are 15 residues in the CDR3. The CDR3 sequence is CASSLGGQGTYGYTF. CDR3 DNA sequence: TGTGCCAGCAGCTTAGGTGGACAGGGGACCTATGGCTACACCTTC.

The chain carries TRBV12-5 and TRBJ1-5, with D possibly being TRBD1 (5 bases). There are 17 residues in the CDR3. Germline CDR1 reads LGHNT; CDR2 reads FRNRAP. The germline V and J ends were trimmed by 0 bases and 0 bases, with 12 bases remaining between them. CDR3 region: CASGLVLTDYSNQPQHF. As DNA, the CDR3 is TGTGCTAGTGGTTTGGTACTGACAGACTATAGCAATCAGCCCCAGCATTTT.

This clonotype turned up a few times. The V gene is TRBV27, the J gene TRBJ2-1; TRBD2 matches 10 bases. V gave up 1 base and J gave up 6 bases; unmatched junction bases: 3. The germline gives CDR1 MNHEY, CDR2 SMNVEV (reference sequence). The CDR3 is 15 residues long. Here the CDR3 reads CASSLLAGGINEQFF. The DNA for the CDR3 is TGTGCCAGCAGTTTATTAGCGGGGGGAATCAATGAGCAGTTCTTC.

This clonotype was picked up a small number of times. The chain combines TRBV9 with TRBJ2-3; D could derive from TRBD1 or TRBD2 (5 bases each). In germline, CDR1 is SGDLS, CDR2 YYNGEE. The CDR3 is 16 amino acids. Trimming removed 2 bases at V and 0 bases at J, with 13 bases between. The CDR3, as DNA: TGTGCCAGCAGCGTGAGTGGGGACCCCAGCACAGATACGCAGTATTTT. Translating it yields CASSVSGDPSTDTQYF.

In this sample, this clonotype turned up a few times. The CDR3: CASSDWDLTNKEAFF. The CDR3 region has the DNA TGTGCCAGCAGTGATTGGGACCTAACAAACAAGGAAGCTTTCTTT. V is TRBV6-1 and J is TRBJ1-1; the D gene is possibly TRBD1 (5 bases). V was clipped by 3 bases and J by 8 bases, with 19 bases between them. CDR1 and CDR2 from the germline V gene are MNHNS and SASEGT. CDR3 size: 15 residues.

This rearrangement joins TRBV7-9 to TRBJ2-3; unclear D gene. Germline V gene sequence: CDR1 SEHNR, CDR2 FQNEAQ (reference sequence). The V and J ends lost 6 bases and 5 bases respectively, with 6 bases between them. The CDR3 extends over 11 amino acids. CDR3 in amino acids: CASRYGDTQYF. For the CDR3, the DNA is TGTGCCAGCAGGTACGGAGATACGCAGTATTTT.

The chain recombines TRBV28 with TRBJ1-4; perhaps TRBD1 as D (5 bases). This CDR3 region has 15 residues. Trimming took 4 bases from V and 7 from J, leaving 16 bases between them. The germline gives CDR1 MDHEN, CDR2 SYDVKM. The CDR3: CASSYRDRVGEKLFF. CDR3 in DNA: TGTGCCAGCAGTTATCGCGACAGAGTTGGTGAAAAACTGTTTTTT. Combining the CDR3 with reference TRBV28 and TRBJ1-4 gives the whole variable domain DVKVTQSSRYLVKRTGEKVFLECVQDMDHENMFWYRQDPGLGLRLIYFSYDVKMKEKGDIPEGYSVSREKKERFSLILESASTNQTSMYLCASSYRDRVGEKLFFGSGTQLSVL.

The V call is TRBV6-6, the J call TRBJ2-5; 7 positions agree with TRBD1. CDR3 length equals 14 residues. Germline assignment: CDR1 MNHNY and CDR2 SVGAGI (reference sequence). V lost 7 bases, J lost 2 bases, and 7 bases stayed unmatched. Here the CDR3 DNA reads TGTGCCAGCAAGAAGACAGGGCAACAAGAGACCCAGTACTTC. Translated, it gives CASKKTGQQETQYF.